What follows is one T cell receptor (beta chain) and its context. As yet, its antigen is unknown. These data are taken from a study of human thymus T cells. Points from the study as a whole: Unrelated individuals reportedly shared highly overlapping thymic TCR repertoires.

The CDR3 length is 16 residues. Losses at the gene ends were 3 bases for V and 0 bases for J; bases not matched to a gene: 5. Looked up from germline, CDR1 is MDHEN and CDR2 is SYDVKM. Corrective cardiac operations yielded the resected thymus tissue. Repertoires were generated with immunoSEQ multiplex PCR, while TCRdb's copy carries only in-frame clones and drops some. The sample carries approximately 70,000 clones, 85% to 95% recorded once. This TCR came from a girl less than two years old with a congenital heart defect but otherwise immunologically healthy. J is TRBJ1-2 and V is TRBV28, with TRBD1 identical over 9 bases. Specimen: thymus tissue. CDR3 DNA: TGTGCCAGCAGTTTTAACGGGACAGGGTCTAACTATGGCTACACCTTC. The encoded protein is CASSFNGTGSNYGYTF.